This TCR beta chain derives from a study of CD8+ T cells in alopecia areata. General study points: A great number of expanded lesional clones endured in scalp and blood during tofacitinib. With one nonresponder, baseline CD8+ expansion's link to response remains uncertain.

Details on this clone: Its antigen is not identified.

It was cDNA, reverse transcribed from extracted RNA, that served as the sequencing template. Measured with immunoSEQ multiplex PCR; TCRdb has only the in-frame clones, and not every one. The sample lists roughly 110,000 clones, about three fifths occurring once. V was clipped by 4 bases and J by 3 bases, with 18 bases between them. In germline, CDR1 is SQVTM, CDR2 ANQGSEA. The CDR3 contains 16 residues. Sample treatment: oral pan-JAK inhibitor, 5-10 mg twice daily. This TCR came from a human donor with alopecia areata. The chain employs TRBV29-1 and TRBJ2-2; D tentatively fits TRBD1 or TRBD2 (5 bases each). The sample in question was CD8+ T cells sorted from blood, obtained at week 24, from a patient treated with tofacitinib. The CDR3 DNA reads as TGCAGCGTTGGAGGGACCTTGGGGTTGGACACCGGGGAGCTGTTTTTT. This codes for CSVGGTLGLDTGELFF.